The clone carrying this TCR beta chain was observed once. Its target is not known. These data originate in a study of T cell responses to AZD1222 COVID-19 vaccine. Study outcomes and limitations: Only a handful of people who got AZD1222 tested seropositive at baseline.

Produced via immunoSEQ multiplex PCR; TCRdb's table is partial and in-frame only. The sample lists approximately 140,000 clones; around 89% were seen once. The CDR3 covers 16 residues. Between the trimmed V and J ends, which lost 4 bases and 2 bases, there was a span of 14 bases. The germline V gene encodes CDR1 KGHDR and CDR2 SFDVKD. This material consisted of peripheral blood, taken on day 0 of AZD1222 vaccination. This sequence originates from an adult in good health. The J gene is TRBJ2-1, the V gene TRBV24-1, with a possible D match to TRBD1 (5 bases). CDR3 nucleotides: TGTGCCACCAGTGACCGCCGACAGACGACCTACAATGAGCAGTTCTTC. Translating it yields CATSDRRQTTYNEQFF.